The entry below describes one T cell receptor (beta chain). The target antigen is unknown. The data were taken from a study of T cell responses to AZD1222 COVID-19 vaccine. General study results and limits: Every sample of the repertoires postdated the peak T cell response. There were vaccine-associated CD4 TCRs across spike, dominant at 160-218 and 743-854.

Data came from immunoSEQ multiplex PCR; TCRdb stores just in-frame clones and leaves some out. The data show 95,000 or so clones, approximately 88% seen once. The CDR3 is 18 residues long. The V gene's germline CDR1 is MNHNS and CDR2 SASEGT. Germline trimming cut 6 bases from V and 8 bases from J; bases unmatched to any gene: 19. This sequence originates from an adult in good health. The sample was peripheral blood, taken on day 0 of AZD1222 vaccination. V usage is TRBV6-1 and J usage is TRBJ1-4, with 9 bases fitting TRBD1. CDR3 bases: TGTGCCAGCAGGGAATTCCCCTATCTGACAGGGGGACAGGAAAAACTGTTTTTT. This encodes CASREFPYLTGGQEKLFF.